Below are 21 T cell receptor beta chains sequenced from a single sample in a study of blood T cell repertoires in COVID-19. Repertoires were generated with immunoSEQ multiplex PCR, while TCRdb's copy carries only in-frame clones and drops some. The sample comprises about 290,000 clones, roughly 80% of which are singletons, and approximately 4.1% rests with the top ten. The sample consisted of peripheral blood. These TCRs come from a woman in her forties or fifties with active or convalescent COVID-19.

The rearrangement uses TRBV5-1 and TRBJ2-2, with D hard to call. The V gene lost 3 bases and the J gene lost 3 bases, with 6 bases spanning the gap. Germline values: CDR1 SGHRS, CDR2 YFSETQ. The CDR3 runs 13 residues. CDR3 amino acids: CASSSLDTGELFF. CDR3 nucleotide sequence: TGCGCCAGCAGCTCCCTAGACACCGGGGAGCTGTTTTTT.

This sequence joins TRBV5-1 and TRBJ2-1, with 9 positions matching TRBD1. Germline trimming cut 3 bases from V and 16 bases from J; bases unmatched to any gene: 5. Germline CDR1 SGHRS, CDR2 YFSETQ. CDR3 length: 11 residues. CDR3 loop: CASSSGTGNFF. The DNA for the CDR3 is TGCGCCAGCAGCTCCGGGACAGGGAACTTCTTC.

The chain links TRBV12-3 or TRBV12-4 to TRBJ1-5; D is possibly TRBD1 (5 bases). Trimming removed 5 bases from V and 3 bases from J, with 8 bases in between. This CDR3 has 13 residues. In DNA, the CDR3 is TGTGCCAGCAGTGTACAGGCCAATCAGCCCCAGCATTTT. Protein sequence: CASSVQANQPQHF.

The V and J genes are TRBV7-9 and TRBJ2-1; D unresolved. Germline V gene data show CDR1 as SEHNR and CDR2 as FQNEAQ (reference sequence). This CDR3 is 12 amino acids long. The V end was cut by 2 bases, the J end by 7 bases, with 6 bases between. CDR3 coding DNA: TGTGCCAGCAGCTTATCGGGTAATGAGCAGTTCTTC. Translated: CASSLSGNEQFF. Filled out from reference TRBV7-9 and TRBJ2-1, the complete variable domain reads DTGVSQNPRHKITKRGQNVTFRCDPISEHNRLYWYRQTLGQGPEFLTYFQNEAQLEKSRLLSDRFSAERPKGSFSTLEIQRTEQGDSAMYLCASSLSGNEQFFGPGTRLTVL.

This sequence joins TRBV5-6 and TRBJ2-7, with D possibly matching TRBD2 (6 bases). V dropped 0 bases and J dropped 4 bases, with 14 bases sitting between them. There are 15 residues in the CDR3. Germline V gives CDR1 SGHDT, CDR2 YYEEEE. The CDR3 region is CASSLVGGGDYEQYF. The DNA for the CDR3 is TGTGCCAGCAGCTTGGTCGGAGGAGGGGATTACGAGCAGTACTTC. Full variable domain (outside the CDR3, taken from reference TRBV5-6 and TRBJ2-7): DAGVTQSPTHLIKTRGQQVTLRCSPKSGHDTVSWYQQALGQGPQFIFQYYEEEERQRGNFPDRFSGHQFPNYSSELNVNALLLGDSALYLCASSLVGGGDYEQYFGPGTRLTVT.

The CDR3 nucleotides are TGTGCATCTAACAGGGGCTACGAGCAGTACTTC. It codes for CASNRGYEQYF. The chain joins TRBV6-6 to TRBJ2-7; 7 bases are a match to TRBD1. The CDR3 covers 11 residues. Per the germline V gene, CDR1 is MNHNY and CDR2 is SVGAGI (reference sequence).

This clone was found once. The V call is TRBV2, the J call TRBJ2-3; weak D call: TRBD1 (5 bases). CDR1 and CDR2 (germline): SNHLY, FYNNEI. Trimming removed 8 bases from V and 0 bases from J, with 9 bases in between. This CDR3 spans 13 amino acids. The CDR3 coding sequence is TGTGCCAGCTGTAGGACAAGCACAGATACGCAGTATTTT. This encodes CASCRTSTDTQYF.

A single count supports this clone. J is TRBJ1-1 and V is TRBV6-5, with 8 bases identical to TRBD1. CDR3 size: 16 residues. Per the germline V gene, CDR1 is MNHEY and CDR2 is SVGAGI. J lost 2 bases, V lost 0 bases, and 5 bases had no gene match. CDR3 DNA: TGTGCCAGCAGTTACTCCCCGGACAGGGTTAACACTGAAGCTTTCTTT. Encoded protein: CASSYSPDRVNTEAFF.

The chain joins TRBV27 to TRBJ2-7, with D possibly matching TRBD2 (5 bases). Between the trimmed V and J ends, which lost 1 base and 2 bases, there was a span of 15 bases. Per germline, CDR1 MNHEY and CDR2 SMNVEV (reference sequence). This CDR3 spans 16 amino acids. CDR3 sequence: CASSLFAVSGTYEQYF. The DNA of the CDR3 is TGTGCCAGCAGTTTATTCGCGGTCAGCGGAACCTACGAGCAGTACTTC.

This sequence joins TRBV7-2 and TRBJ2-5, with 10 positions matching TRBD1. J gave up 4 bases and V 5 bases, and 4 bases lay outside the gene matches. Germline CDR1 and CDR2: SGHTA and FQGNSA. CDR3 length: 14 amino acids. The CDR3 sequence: CASSPRTGGETQYF. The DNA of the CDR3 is TGTGCCAGCAGCCCGAGGACAGGGGGAGAGACCCAGTACTTC.

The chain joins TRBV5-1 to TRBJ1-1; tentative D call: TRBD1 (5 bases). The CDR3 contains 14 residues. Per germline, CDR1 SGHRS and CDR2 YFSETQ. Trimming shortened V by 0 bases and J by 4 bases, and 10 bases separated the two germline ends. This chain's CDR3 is CASSLARQSTEAFF. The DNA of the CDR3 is TGCGCCAGCAGCTTGGCCAGACAGAGCACTGAAGCTTTCTTT.

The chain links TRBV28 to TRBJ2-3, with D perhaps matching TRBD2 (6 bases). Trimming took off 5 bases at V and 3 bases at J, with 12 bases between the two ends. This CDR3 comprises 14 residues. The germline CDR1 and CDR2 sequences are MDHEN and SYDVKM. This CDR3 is CASSPWTKTDTQYF. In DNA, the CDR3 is TGTGCCAGCAGTCCATGGACTAAAACAGATACGCAGTATTTT.

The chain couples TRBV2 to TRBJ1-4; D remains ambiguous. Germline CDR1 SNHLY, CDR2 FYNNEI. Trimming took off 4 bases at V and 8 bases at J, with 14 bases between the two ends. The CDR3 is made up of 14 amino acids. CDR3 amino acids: CASSVGQAGEKLFF. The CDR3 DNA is TGTGCCAGCAGTGTCGGTCAGGCCGGAGAAAAACTGTTTTTT.

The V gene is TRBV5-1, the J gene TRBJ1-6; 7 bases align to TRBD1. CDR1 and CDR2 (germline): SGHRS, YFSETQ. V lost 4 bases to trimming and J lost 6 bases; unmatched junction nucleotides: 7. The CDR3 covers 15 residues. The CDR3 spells CASSPARDSNSPLHF. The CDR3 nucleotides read TGCGCCAGCAGCCCGGCTCGGGACAGTAATTCACCCCTCCACTTT.

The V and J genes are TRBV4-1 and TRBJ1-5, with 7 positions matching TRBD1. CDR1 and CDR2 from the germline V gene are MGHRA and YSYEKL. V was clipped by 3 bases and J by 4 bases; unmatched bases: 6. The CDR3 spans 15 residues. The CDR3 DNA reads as TGCGCCAGCAGCCAGCTGGGACAGTGGAATCAGCCCCAGCATTTT. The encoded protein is CASSQLGQWNQPQHF.

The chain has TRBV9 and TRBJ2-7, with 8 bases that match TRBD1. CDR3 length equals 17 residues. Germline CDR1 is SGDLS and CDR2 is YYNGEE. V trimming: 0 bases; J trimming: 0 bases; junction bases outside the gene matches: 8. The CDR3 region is CASSVGIGQGSSYEQYF. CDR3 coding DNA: TGTGCCAGCAGCGTAGGAATTGGACAGGGCAGCTCCTACGAGCAGTACTTC. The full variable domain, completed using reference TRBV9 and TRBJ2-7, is DSGVTQTPKHLITATGQRVTLRCSPRSGDLSVYWYQQSLDQGLQFLIQYYNGEERAKGNILERFSAQQFPDLHSELNLSSLELGDSALYFCASSVGIGQGSSYEQYFGPGTRLTVT.

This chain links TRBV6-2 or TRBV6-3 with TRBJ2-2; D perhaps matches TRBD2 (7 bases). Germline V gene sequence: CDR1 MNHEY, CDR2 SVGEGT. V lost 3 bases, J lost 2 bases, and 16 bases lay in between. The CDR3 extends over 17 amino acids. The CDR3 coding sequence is TGTGCCAGCAGTTATTCGGGGGGCCGGGATAACACCGGGGAGCTGTTTTTT. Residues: CASSYSGGRDNTGELFF.

In DNA form, the CDR3 reads TGTGCCAGCAGCGTAGGTCTAGCGGGAGTGGATACGCAGTATTTT. This sequence encodes CASSVGLAGVDTQYF. The rearrangement uses TRBV9 and TRBJ2-3; 10 nucleotides agree with TRBD2. The trim removed 0 bases at V and 6 bases at J, leaving 4 bases unmatched. The CDR3 totals 15 residues. Germline V gives CDR1 SGDLS, CDR2 YYNGEE.

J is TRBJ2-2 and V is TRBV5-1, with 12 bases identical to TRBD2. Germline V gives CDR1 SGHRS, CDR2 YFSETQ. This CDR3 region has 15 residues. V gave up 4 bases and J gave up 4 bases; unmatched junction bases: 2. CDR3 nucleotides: TGCGCCAGCAGCGGACTAGCGGGAAGCACCGGGGAGCTGTTTTTT. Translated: CASSGLAGSTGELFF. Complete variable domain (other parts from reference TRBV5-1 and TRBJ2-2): KAGVTQTPRYLIKTRGQQVTLSCSPISGHRSVSWYQQTPGQGLQFLFEYFSETQRNKGNFPGRFSGRQFSNSRSEMNVSTLELGDSALYLCASSGLAGSTGELFFGEGSRLTVL.

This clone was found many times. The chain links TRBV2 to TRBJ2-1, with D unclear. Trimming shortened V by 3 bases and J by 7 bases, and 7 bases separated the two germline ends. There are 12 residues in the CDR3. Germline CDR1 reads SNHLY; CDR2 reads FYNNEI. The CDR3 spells CASSDDSNEQFF. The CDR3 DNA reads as TGTGCCAGCAGTGACGACTCTAATGAGCAGTTCTTC.

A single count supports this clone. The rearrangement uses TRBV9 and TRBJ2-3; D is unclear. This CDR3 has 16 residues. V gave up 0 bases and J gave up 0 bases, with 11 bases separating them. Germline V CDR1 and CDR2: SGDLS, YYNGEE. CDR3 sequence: CASSVGSSRSTDTQYF. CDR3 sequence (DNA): TGTGCCAGCAGCGTAGGATCCAGCAGGAGCACAGATACGCAGTATTTT.